This T cell receptor beta chain was documented in a study of a mutant IDH1 vaccine in newly diagnosed glioma. At the level of the study: The study started vaccination 4-6 weeks after radiotherapy alone, or with temozolomide cycles. Among treated patients, roughly 60% were male and approximately 40% female, and mean age was approximately 40 years. Earlier care involved radiotherapy, temozolomide, or both, and the majority received both. The timing of visit V12 was week 35, and that of visit V13 was week 47.

Time point of the sample: week 35, safety follow-up. Every vaccine dose comprised 300 ug of mutant IDH1 20-mer peptide plus topical imiquimod. As regards this clone: Its antigen is undetermined.

The CDR3 is 15 amino acids. Germline V lookup: CDR1 LNHDA, CDR2 SQIVND (reference sequence). Unmatched junction bases numbered 8, after V lost 1 base and J lost 5 bases. Libraries were prepared by immunoSEQ multiplex PCR; TCRdb keeps only in-frame clonotypes and omits some of them. Of 35,000 to 45,000 clones in the sample, roughly four fifths were seen once. This receptor was taken from a woman in her forties or fifties with glioma. The source material was PBMCs, sampled from a glioma patient whose treatment included an IDH1 peptide vaccine. The genes are TRBV19 and TRBJ2-7; TRBD1 matches at 7 bases. The CDR3 coding sequence is TGTGCCAGTAGTATAGCGACAGGGAGAAAAGACGAGCAGTACTTC. Its protein is CASSIATGRKDEQYF.